The sequence of this T cell receptor beta chain was determined in a study of T cells in Graves' hyperthyroidism and ophthalmopathy. TCR beta CDR3 regions were amplified from RNA. An initial round of RT-PCR targeting the TCR CDR3 relied on the HTBI primer set. MiXCR, run by TCRdb on the multiplex PCR reads, gives a single entry per CDR3 protein. The sample lists roughly 500,000 distinct CDR3 sequences; about 16% were seen once. Looked up from germline, CDR1 is SGHTA and CDR2 is FQGNSA. This CDR3 region has 17 residues. Trimming removed 5 bases at V and 7 bases at J, with 24 bases between. Exclusion of patients followed from uncontrolled infection, other autoimmune disease, pregnancy or lactation. Findings and caveats of the study: Ophthalmopathy was model-predicted a median about 6.9 months pre-onset.

This clonotype was seen ten or more times. The antigen remains undetermined. The TCR sequence derives from a woman in her thirties with Graves' ophthalmopathy. This chain uses TRBV7-2 with TRBJ2-1; possibly TRBD2 for D (6 bases). Sequences were obtained from blood. The DNA for the CDR3 is TGTGCCAGCAGCCCGCTCCCTAGCGCCAACTGGGAGAATGAGCAGTTCTTC. Its translation is CASSPLPSANWENEQFF.